This passage covers 13 T cell receptor beta chains from one sample sequenced in a study of tumour-infiltrating T cells in Burkitt lymphoma. Sequenced by immunoSEQ multiplex PCR; TCRdb stores in-frame clones only, minus some. The sample records 4,000 to 5,000 clones, 20% to 25% being singletons. Sequencing was performed on tumor tissue. These receptors were obtained from a human donor with diffuse large B-cell lymphoma.

The V and J genes are TRBV6-5 and TRBJ1-2, with TRBD1 matching over 7 bases. J lost 2 bases, V lost 4 bases, and 4 bases had no gene match. Germline-derived CDR1 and CDR2 are MNHEY and SVGAGI. This CDR3 region has 14 residues. The DNA for the CDR3 is TGTGCCAGCAGTTTGACAGGGCCAAACTATGGCTACACCTTC. This translates into CASSLTGPNYGYTF.

The chain couples TRBV5-1 to TRBJ1-2; TRBD1 aligns across 11 bases. The CDR3 contains 18 residues. V gave up 2 bases and J gave up 4 bases; unmatched junction bases: 13. The germline CDR1 and CDR2 sequences are SGHRS and YFSETQ. The CDR3 DNA reads TGCGCCAGCAGCTTCTCTCCGTTGGGACAGGGGGGTATCTATGGCTACACCTTC. Protein sequence: CASSFSPLGQGGIYGYTF.

This clone rates as large. The V call is TRBV5-4, the J call TRBJ1-1, with D perhaps matching TRBD1 (5 bases). Per germline, CDR1 SGHNT and CDR2 YYREEE (reference sequence). CDR3 size: 15 residues. The V end lost 0 bases, the J end lost 4 bases, and 13 bases lay between the germline ends. For the CDR3, the DNA is TGTGCCAGCAGCTTGGCGTCTGGGGCTGGCACTGAAGCTTTCTTT. Translating it yields CASSLASGAGTEAFF.

This clone was observed a few times. V usage is TRBV28 and J usage is TRBJ1-1; D is uncertain. CDR1 and CDR2 (germline): MDHEN, SYDVKM. The CDR3 has 14 residues. V shed 2 bases and J shed 0 bases, with 7 bases lying between them. Here the CDR3 reads CASSLTLMNTEAFF. The CDR3 coding sequence is TGTGCCAGCAGTTTAACCCTTATGAACACTGAAGCTTTCTTT.

This clone was counted only a few times. Germline and junction disagree at one end, which may indicate a read error. The chain has TRBV18 and TRBJ1-2, with D maybe TRBD1 (6 bases). CDR3 length: 13 residues. Germline V gene data show CDR1 as KGHSH and CDR2 as LQKENI. CDR3 in amino acids: CASSGQGTHGYIF. The CDR3 coding sequence is TGTGCCAGCTCAGGCCAGGGGACCCATGGCTACATCTTC.

The J gene is TRBJ1-2, the V gene TRBV29-1, with TRBD1 as a possible D gene (5 bases). The CDR3 is 12 amino acids. V was cut by 4 bases and J by 8 bases, with 14 bases left in between. Germline assignment: CDR1 SQVTM and CDR2 ANQGSEA. The CDR3 nucleotides read TGCAGCGTTGTTCCCCCATGGGGGGGCTACACCTTC. It specifies CSVVPPWGGYTF.

This clone is classed as medium-sized (0.01 to 0.1%). This chain uses TRBV11-2 with TRBJ1-1; TRBD1 might be the D (5 bases). V lost 1 base and J lost 1, with 16 bases in between. The length of the CDR3 is 17 residues. Germline loops: CDR1 SGHAT, CDR2 FQNNGV. The CDR3: CASSLVHWGGKNTEAFF. DNA of the CDR3: TGTGCCAGCAGCTTAGTGCATTGGGGCGGAAAGAACACTGAAGCTTTCTTT.

This clone appeared a few times. The V gene is TRBV2, the J gene TRBJ1-1; D is unresolved. This CDR3 has 11 residues. Trimming shortened V by 7 bases and J by 3 bases, and 6 bases separated the two germline ends. Germline V gene data show CDR1 as SNHLY and CDR2 as FYNNEI. The CDR3 coding sequence is TGTGCCAGCACGGCCTACACTGAAGCTTTCTTT. Its protein is CASTAYTEAFF.

In its sample, this clone was seen a few times. The chain recombines TRBV2 with TRBJ1-1, with TRBD1 matching 8 bases. V lost 6 bases and J lost 1; bases outside the gene matches: 10. Germline loops: CDR1 SNHLY, CDR2 FYNNEI. This CDR3 comprises 16 residues. The CDR3 bases are TGTGCCAGCAGAGCCGGACAGGGAAGGGGGAACACTGAAGCTTTCTTT. Encoded protein: CASRAGQGRGNTEAFF.

The V call is TRBV30, the J call TRBJ2-7, with D hard to call. The CDR3 covers 12 residues. V lost 4 bases, J lost 3 bases, and 10 bases lay in between. In germline, CDR1 is GTSNPN, CDR2 SVGIG (reference sequence). CDR3 in amino acids: CAWKANSYEQYF. The CDR3 DNA follows: TGTGCCTGGAAGGCGAACAGCTACGAGCAGTACTTC.

The CDR3 DNA follows: TGTGCCATCAGTGAGTCGACTCACGGGGCGGGAGTAGATACGCAGTATTTT. It specifies CAISESTHGAGVDTQYF. The chain employs TRBV10-3 and TRBJ2-3, with 7 bases aligning to TRBD2. Trimming removed 0 bases from V and 5 bases from J; junction bases left unmatched: 11. CDR3 size: 17 residues. The germline CDR1 and CDR2 sequences are ENHRY and SYGVKD.

This clone has more than one count but fewer than ten. The chain employs TRBV29-1 and TRBJ1-1; 7 bases map to TRBD1. With 6 bases clipped from V and 8 bases from J, the junction kept 12 bases outside the gene matches. The CDR3 is made up of 13 amino acids. Germline assignment: CDR1 SQVTM and CDR2 ANQGSEA. As DNA, the CDR3 is TGCAGCGTCGAGGGGACAGCCAGAGGGGAAGCTTTCTTT. Its translation is CSVEGTARGEAFF.

This clone was recorded a few times. The CDR3 DNA is TGTGCCAGCAGCCCCGGACAGGGAGAAGACTATGGCTACACCTTC. Residues: CASSPGQGEDYGYTF. V usage is TRBV7-9 and J usage is TRBJ1-2; 8 bases line up with TRBD1. This CDR3 has 15 amino acids. Trimming took 5 bases from V and 3 from J; bases not matched to a gene: 8. Germline-derived CDR1 and CDR2 are SEHNR and FQNEAQ (reference sequence). The whole variable domain, remainder taken from reference TRBV7-9 and TRBJ1-2, is DTGVSQNPRHKITKRGQNVTFRCDPISEHNRLYWYRQTLGQGPEFLTYFQNEAQLEKSRLLSDRFSAERPKGSFSTLEIQRTEQGDSAMYLCASSPGQGEDYGYTFGSGTRLTVV.